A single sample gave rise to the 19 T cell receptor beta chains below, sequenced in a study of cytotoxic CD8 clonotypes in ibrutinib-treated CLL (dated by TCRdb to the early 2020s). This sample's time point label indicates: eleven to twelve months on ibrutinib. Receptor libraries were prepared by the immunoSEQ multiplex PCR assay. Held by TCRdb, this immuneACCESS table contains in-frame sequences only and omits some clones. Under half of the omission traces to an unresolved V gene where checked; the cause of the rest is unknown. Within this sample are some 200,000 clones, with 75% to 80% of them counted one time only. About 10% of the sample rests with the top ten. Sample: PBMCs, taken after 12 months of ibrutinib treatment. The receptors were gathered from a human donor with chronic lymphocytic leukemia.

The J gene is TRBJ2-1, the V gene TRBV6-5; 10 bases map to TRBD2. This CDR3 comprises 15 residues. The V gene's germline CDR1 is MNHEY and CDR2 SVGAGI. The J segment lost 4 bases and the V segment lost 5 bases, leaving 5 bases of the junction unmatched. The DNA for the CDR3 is TGTGCCAGCAGTCCCACTAGCGGGGTGTACAATGAGCAGTTCTTC. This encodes CASSPTSGVYNEQFF.

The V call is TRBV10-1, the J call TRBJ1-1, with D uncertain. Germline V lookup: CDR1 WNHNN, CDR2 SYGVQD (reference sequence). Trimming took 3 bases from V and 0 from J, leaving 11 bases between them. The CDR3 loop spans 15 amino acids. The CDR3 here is CASSEGQPLNTEAFF. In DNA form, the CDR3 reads TGCGCCAGCAGTGAAGGGCAGCCACTGAACACTGAAGCTTTCTTT.

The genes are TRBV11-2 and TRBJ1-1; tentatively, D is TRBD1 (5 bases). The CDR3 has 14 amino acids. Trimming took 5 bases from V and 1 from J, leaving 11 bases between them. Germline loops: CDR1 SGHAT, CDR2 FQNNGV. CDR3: CASSARTQNTEAFF. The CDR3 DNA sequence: TGTGCCAGCAGCGCCCGGACACAGAACACTGAAGCTTTCTTT.

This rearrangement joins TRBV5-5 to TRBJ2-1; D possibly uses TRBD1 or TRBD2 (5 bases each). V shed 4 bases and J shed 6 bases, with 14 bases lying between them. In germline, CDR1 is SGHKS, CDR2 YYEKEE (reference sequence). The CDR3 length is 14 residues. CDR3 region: CASSRVGPPNEQFF. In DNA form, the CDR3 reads TGTGCCAGCAGCAGGGTGGGACCACCCAATGAGCAGTTCTTC.

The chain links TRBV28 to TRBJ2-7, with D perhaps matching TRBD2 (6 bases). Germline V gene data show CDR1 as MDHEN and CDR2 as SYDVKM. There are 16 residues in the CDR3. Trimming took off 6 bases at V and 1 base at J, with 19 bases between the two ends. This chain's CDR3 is CASSHLLGTGSYEQYF. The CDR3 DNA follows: TGTGCCAGCAGCCACCTTCTCGGGACTGGGTCCTACGAGCAGTACTTC.

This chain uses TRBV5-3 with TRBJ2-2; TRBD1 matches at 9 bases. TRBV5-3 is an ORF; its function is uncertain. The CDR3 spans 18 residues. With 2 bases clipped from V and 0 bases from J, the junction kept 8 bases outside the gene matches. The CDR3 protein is CARSFLQGAETNTGELFF. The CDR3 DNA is TGTGCCAGAAGCTTCTTACAGGGGGCCGAAACGAACACCGGGGAGCTGTTTTTT.

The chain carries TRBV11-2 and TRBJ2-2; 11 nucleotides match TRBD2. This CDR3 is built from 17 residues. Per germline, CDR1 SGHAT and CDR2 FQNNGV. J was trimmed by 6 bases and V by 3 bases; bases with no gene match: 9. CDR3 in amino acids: CASSFTSGGLASGELFF. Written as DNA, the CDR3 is TGTGCCAGCAGCTTTACTAGCGGGGGATTAGCATCCGGGGAGCTGTTTTTT.

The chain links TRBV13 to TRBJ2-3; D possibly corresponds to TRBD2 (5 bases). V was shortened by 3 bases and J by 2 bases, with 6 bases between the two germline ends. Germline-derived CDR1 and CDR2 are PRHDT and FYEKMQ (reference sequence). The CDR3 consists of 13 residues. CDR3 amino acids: CASSFGVTDTQYF. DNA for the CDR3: TGTGCCAGCAGCTTCGGGGTCACAGATACGCAGTATTTT. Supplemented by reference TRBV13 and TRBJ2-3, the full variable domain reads AAGVIQSPRHLIKEKRETATLKCYPIPRHDTVYWYQQGPGQDPQFLISFYEKMQSDKGSIPDRFSAQQFSDYHSELNMSSLELGDSALYFCASSFGVTDTQYFGPGTRLTVL.

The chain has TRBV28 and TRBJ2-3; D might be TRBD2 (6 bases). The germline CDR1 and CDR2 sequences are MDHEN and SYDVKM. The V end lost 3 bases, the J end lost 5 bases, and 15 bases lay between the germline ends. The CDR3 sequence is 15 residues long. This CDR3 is CASSFGGITGDTQYF. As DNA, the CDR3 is TGTGCCAGCAGTTTTGGCGGGATAACAGGAGATACGCAGTATTTT.

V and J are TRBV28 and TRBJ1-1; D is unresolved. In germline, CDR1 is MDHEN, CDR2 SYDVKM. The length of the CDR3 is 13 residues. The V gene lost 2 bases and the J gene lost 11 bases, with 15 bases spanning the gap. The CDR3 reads CASSLAGVLWAFF. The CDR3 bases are TGTGCCAGCAGTTTAGCAGGAGTCCTCTGGGCTTTCTTT.

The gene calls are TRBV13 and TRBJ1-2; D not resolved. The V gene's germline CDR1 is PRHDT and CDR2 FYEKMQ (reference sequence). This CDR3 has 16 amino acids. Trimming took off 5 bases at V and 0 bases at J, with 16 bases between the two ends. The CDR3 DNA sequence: TGTGCCAGCAGCACAAGGAAAGCCTCGTCTAACTATGGCTACACCTTC. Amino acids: CASSTRKASSNYGYTF.

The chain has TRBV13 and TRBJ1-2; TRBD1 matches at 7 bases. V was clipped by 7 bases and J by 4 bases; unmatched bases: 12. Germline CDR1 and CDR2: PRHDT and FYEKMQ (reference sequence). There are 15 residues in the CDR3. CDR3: CASTAMGQLRYGYTF. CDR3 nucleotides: TGTGCCAGCACCGCTATGGGACAGCTCCGCTATGGCTACACCTTC.

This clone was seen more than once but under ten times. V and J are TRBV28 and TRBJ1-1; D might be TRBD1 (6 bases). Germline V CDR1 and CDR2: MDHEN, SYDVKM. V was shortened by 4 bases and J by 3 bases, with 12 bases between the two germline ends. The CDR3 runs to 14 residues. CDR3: CASSWNRADTEAFF. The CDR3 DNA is TGTGCCAGCAGTTGGAACAGGGCTGACACTGAAGCTTTCTTT.

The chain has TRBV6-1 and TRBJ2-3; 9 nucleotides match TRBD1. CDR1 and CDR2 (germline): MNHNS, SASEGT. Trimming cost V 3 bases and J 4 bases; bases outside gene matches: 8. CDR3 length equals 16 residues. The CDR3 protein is CASSDNPGQGSDTQYF. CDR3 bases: TGTGCCAGCAGTGACAACCCGGGACAGGGTTCAGATACGCAGTATTTT.

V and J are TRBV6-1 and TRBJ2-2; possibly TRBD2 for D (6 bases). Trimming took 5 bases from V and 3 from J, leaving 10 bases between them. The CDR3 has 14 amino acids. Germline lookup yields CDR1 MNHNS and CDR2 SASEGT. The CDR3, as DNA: TGTGCCAGCAGTCCGGGAGCGGACACCGGGGAGCTGTTTTTT. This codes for CASSPGADTGELFF.

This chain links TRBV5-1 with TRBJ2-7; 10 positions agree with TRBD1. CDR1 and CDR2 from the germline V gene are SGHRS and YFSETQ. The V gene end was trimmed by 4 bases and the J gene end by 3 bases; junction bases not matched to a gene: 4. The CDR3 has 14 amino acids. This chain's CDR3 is CASSPRTGGYEQYF. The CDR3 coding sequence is TGCGCCAGCAGCCCAAGGACAGGGGGCTACGAGCAGTACTTC.

CDR3 in DNA: TGTGCCAGCAGTGAAGCCCTGACTAGAGGGGAGACCCAGTACTTC. Encoded protein: CASSEALTRGETQYF. The V gene is TRBV2, the J gene TRBJ2-5; the D gene is possibly TRBD2 (6 bases). The CDR3 runs to 15 residues. The V end lost 0 bases, the J end lost 5 bases, and 13 bases lay between the germline ends. Germline values: CDR1 SNHLY, CDR2 FYNNEI.

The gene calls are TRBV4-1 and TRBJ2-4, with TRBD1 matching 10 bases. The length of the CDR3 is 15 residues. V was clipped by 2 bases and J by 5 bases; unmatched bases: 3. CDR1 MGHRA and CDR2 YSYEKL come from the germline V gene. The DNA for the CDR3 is TGCGCCAGCAGCCAACCCGGGACAGGGGAAAACATTCAGTACTTC. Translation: CASSQPGTGENIQYF.

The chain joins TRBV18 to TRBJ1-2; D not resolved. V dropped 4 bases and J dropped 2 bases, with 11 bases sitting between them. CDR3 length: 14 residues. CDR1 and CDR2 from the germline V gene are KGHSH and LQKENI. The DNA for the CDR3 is TGTGCCAGCTCACAGTCGAGGCCCAACTATGGCTACACCTTC. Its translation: CASSQSRPNYGYTF.